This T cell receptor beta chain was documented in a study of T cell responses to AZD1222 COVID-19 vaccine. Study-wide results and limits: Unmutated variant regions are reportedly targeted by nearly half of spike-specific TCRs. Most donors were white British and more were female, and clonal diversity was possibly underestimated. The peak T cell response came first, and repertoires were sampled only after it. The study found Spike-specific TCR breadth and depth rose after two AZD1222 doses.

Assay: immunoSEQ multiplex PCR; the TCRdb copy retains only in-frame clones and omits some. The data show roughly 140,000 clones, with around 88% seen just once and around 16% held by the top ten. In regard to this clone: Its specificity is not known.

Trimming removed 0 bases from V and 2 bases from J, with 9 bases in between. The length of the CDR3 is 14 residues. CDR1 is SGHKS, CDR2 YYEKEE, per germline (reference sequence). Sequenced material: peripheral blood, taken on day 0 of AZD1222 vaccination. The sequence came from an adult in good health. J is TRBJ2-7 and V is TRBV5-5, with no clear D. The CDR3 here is CASSLEGYPYEQYF. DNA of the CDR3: TGTGCCAGCAGCTTGGAAGGGTACCCCTACGAGCAGTACTTC.